This T cell receptor (beta chain) was sequenced during a study of control samples from healthy donors and cancer patients. Germline assignment: CDR1 SGHRS and CDR2 YFSETQ. The CDR3 is made up of 14 amino acids. V lost 0 bases, J lost 8 bases, and 11 bases lay in between. The table came from immunoSEQ multiplex PCR; TCRdb's copy has only in-frame clones and leaves some out. The data show roughly 180,000 clones, 94% seen once. The rearrangement uses TRBV5-1 and TRBJ1-4; D not resolved. This receptor was obtained from a young woman in good health. The sequencing sample was made of blood. The CDR3 bases are TGCGCCAGCAGCTTGGCGGGGATAGGGGAAAAACTGTTTTTT. It encodes CASSLAGIGEKLFF.